A single sample gave rise to the 6 T cell receptor beta chains below, sequenced in a study of shared clonotypes between healthy human individuals. Measured with immunoSEQ multiplex PCR; TCRdb has only the in-frame clones, and not every one. The table records under 1,100,000 clones, about 84% of them present only once. The sample was memory CD4+ T cells from PBMCs. The subset here: CD45RA-negative fraction. The receptors were gathered from a man younger than 35 in good health. Some clones in this sample may be carry-over from other donors' samples.

This clone has a single count. The junction shows a germline mismatch at one end, possibly a read error. The chain recombines TRBV28 with TRBJ1-1; 7 bases are shared with TRBD1. This CDR3 has 14 residues. Germline assignment: CDR1 MDHEN and CDR2 SYDVKM. The CDR3 here is CASSWTGGTLKGLF. CDR3 sequence (DNA): TGTGCCAGCAGTTGGACAGGAGGTACCCTAAAGGGTCTTTTT.

The chain carries TRBV9 and TRBJ2-2; D not resolved. This CDR3 contains 19 residues. Per germline, CDR1 SGDLS and CDR2 YYNGEE. Trimming pared 1 base from V and 4 bases from J, leaving 23 bases between. For the CDR3, the DNA is TGTGCCAGCAGCGTATCAGCGACGTGGGTCCGCTCCCTCACCGGGGAGCTGTTTTTT. Amino acids: CASSVSATWVRSLTGELFF.

The J gene is TRBJ2-4, the V gene TRBV23-1, with a tentative D call TRBD2 (6 bases). TRBV23-1 is recorded as an ORF, its role being uncertain. This CDR3 spans 14 amino acids. V dropped 1 base and J dropped 9 bases, with 13 bases sitting between them. This CDR3 reads CASSQLLAYGIQYF. The CDR3 region has the DNA TGCGCCAGCAGTCAATTGCTAGCGTACGGCATTCAGTACTTC.

The rearrangement joins TRBV7-9 to TRBJ2-5, with TRBD2 matching over 8 bases. Germline V gene data show CDR1 as SEHNR and CDR2 as FQNEAQ (reference sequence). J gave up 7 bases and V 0 bases, and 1 base lay outside the gene matches. The CDR3 totals 13 residues. The CDR3 is CASSLAAGGTQYF. The CDR3 nucleotides read TGTGCCAGCAGCTTAGCGGCGGGAGGGACCCAGTACTTC.

V usage is TRBV5-6 and J usage is TRBJ2-2; TRBD2 might be the D (6 bases). The V end lost 2 bases, the J end lost 1 base, and 12 bases lay between the germline ends. Germline assignment: CDR1 SGHDT and CDR2 YYEEEE. The CDR3 loop spans 16 amino acids. DNA for the CDR3: TGTGCCAGCAGCTTAGGACTATGGGGGAACACCGGGGAGCTGTTTTTT. Its protein product is CASSLGLWGNTGELFF.

CDR3 sequence (DNA): TGTGCCAGCTCACCACCGTCTAGGGGGCCCAATGAGCAGTTCTTC. Its translation: CASSPPSRGPNEQFF. This sequence joins TRBV18 and TRBJ2-1; 7 nucleotides align to TRBD1. This CDR3 is 15 amino acids long. Germline lookup yields CDR1 KGHSH and CDR2 LQKENI. V lost 0 bases to trimming and J lost 6 bases; unmatched junction nucleotides: 5.